This TCR beta chain was observed in a study of response to subunit inactivated influenza vaccine. One entry per CDR3 protein, called by TCRdb with MiXCR from the RT-PCR reads. The table includes over 450,000 distinct CDR3 sequences, over 10% detected once. Germline values: CDR1 DFQATT, CDR2 SNEGSKA (reference sequence). V dropped 5 bases and J dropped 3; count of bases not matched to a gene: 6. This CDR3 is built from 13 residues. This clonotype was observed a handful of times. The TCR was taken from a man aged 45-65 years who received an inactivated influenza vaccine. J is TRBJ1-1 and V is TRBV20-1; 7 bases are a match to TRBD1. The sequences come from PBMCs from blood, collected roughly 45 days after vaccination. The CDR3 is CSAYPRGYTEAFF. The DNA of the CDR3 is TGCAGTGCTTACCCCAGGGGGTACACTGAAGCTTTCTTT.